The T cell receptor (beta chain) under discussion was sequenced for a study of blood T cell repertoires in COVID-19. About the study: Researchers got acute and convalescent COVID-19 samples from the United States, Italy and Spain. Sample material is recorded as cDNA or gDNA derived from T cells, B-cell-depleted T cells, or PBMCs.

Authors' processing steps: Quantification of nucleated cells was approximated via reference gene primer amplification. Profiled with immunoSEQ multiplex PCR; TCRdb holds only in-frame clones, not every one. V, J and clone size reflect that table, while D and trimming were determined from the DNA. The sample holds roughly 140,000 clones; more than 65% are singletons and the top ten take roughly 7.2%. Germline CDR1 reads MNHEY; CDR2 reads SVGAGI. The germline V and J ends were trimmed by 2 bases and 5 bases, with 18 bases remaining between them. This CDR3 comprises 16 residues. The chain recombines TRBV6-5 with TRBJ2-5; a weak D match, TRBD2 (5 bases). This clonotype was sampled from a woman aged 50 to 60 in a cohort sampled during active or convalescent COVID-19. The sequenced sample consisted of peripheral blood. The CDR3 loop is CASSYTIWTRGETQYF. The CDR3 nucleotides are TGTGCCAGCAGTTACACGATTTGGACCCGCGGGGAGACCCAGTACTTC.